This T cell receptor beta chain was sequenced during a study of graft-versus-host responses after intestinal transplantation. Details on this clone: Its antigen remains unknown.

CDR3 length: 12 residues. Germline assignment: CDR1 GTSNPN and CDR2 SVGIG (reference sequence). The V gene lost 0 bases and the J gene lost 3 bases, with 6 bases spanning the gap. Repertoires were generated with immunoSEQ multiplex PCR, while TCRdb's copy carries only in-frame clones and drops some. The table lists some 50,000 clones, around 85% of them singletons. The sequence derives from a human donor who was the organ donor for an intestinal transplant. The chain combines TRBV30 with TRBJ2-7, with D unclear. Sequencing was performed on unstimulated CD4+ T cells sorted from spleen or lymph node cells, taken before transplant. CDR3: CAWSVPSYEQYF. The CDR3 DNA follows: TGTGCCTGGAGTGTACCGAGCTACGAGCAGTACTTC.